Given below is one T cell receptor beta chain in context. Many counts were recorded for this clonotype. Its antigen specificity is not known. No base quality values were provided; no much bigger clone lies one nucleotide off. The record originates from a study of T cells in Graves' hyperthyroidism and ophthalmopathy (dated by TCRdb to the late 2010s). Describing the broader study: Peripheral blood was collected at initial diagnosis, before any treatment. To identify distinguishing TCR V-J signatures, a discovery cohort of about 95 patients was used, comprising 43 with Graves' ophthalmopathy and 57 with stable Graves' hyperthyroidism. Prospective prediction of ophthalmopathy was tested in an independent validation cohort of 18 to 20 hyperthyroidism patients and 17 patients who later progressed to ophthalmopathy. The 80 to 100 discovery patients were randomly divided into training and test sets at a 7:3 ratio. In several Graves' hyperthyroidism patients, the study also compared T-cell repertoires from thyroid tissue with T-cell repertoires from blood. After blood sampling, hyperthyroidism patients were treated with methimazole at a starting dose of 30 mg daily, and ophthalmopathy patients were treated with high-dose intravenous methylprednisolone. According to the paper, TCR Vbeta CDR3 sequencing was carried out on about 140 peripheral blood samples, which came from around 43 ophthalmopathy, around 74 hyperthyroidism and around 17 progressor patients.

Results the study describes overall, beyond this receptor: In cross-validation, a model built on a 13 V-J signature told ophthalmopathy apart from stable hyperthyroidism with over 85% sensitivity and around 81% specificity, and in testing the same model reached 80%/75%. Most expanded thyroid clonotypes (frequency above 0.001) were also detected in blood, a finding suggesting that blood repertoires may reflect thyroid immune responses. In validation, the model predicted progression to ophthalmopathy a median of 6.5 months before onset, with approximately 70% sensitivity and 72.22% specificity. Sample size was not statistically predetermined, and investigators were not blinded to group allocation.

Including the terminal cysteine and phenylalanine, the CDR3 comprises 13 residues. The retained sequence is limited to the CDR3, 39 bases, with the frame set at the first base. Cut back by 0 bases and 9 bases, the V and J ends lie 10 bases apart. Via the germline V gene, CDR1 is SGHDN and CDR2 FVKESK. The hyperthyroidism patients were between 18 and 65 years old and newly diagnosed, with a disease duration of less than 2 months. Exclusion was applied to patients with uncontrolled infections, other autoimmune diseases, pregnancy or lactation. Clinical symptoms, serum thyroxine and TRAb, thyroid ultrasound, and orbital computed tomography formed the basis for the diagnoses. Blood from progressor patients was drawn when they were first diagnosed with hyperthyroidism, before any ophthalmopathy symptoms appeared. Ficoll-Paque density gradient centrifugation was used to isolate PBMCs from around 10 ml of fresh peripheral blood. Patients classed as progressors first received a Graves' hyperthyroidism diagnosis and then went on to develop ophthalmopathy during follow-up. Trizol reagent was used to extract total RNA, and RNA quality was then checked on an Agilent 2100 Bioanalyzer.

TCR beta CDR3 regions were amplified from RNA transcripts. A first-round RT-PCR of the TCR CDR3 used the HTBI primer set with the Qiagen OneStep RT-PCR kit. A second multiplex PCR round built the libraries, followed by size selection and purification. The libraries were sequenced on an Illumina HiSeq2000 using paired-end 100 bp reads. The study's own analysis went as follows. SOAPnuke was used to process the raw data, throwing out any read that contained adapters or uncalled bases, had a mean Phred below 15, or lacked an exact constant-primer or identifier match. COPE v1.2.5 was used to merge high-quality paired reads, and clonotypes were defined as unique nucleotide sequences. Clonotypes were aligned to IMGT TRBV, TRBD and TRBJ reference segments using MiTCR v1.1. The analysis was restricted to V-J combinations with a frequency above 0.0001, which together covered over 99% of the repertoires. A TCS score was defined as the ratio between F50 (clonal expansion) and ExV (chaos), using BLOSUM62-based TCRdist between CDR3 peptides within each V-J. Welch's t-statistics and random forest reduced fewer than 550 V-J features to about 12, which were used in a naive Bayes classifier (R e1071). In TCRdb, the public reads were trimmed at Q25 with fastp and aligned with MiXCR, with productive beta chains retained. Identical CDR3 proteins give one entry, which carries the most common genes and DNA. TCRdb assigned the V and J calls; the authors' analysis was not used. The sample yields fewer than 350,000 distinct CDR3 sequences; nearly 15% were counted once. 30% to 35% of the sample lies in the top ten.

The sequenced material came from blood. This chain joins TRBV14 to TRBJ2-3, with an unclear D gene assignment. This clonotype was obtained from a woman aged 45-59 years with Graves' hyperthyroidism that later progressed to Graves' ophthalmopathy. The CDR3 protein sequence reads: CASSQDRRRTQYF. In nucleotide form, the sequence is TGTGCCAGCAGCCAAGACAGACGGCGGACGCAGTATTTT.